Following are 27 T cell receptor beta chains from one sample sequenced in a study of cytotoxic CD8 clonotypes in ibrutinib-treated CLL. Measured with immunoSEQ multiplex PCR; TCRdb has only the in-frame clones, and not every one. This table has fewer than 80,000 clones, 45% to 65% appearing once. The starting material was PBMCs, obtained after 12 months of ibrutinib treatment. These receptors originate from a human donor with chronic lymphocytic leukemia.

The count of this clone is one. CDR3 sequence reads: CASSISGSTDTQYF. For the CDR3, the DNA is TGTGCCAGCAGCATTAGCGGGAGCACAGATACGCAGTATTTT. The chain recombines TRBV9 with TRBJ2-3, with 7 positions matching TRBD2. Germline assignment: CDR1 SGDLS and CDR2 YYNGEE. J was trimmed by 0 bases and V by 4 bases; bases with no gene match: 2. The CDR3 consists of 14 residues. Drawing the rest from reference TRBV9 and TRBJ2-3, the complete variable domain is DSGVTQTPKHLITATGQRVTLRCSPRSGDLSVYWYQQSLDQGLQFLIQYYNGEERAKGNILERFSAQQFPDLHSELNLSSLELGDSALYFCASSISGSTDTQYFGPGTRLTVL.

This chain's CDR3 is CASSFWTGGGEQYF. The CDR3, as DNA: TGCGCCAGCAGCTTCTGGACAGGGGGCGGCGAGCAGTACTTC. The chain employs TRBV5-1 and TRBJ2-7, with 11 bases fitting TRBD1. The CDR3 sequence is 14 residues long. After removal of 2 bases from V and 6 bases from J, the junction contained 4 bases not matched to a gene. The V gene's germline CDR1 is SGHRS and CDR2 YFSETQ. The entire variable domain, with the rest obtained from reference TRBV5-1 and TRBJ2-7, is as follows: KAGVTQTPRYLIKTRGQQVTLSCSPISGHRSVSWYQQTPGQGLQFLFEYFSETQRNKGNFPGRFSGRQFSNSRSEMNVSTLELGDSALYLCASSFWTGGGEQYFGPGTRLTVT.

The V gene is TRBV9, the J gene TRBJ2-1; D is unclear. Germline-derived CDR1 and CDR2 are SGDLS and YYNGEE. This CDR3 is built from 12 residues. Trimming removed 1 base from V and 5 bases from J, with 4 bases in between. CDR3 protein: CASSVRNNEQFF. The CDR3, as DNA: TGTGCCAGCAGCGTAAGGAACAATGAGCAGTTCTTC.

This rearrangement joins TRBV19 to TRBJ1-2; D call uncertain. V lost 7 bases, J lost 2 bases, and 8 bases lay in between. The CDR3 totals 12 residues. CDR1 LNHDA and CDR2 SQIVND come from the germline V gene (reference sequence). The CDR3 spells CASNLGNYGYTF. The CDR3 bases are TGTGCCAGTAACCTGGGGAACTATGGCTACACCTTC. Drawing the rest from reference TRBV19 and TRBJ1-2, the complete variable domain is DGGITQSPKYLFRKEGQNVTLSCEQNLNHDAMYWYRQDPGQGLRLIYYSQIVNDFQKGDIAEGYSVSREKKESFPLTVTSAQKNPTAFYLCASNLGNYGYTFGSGTRLTVV.

The gene calls are TRBV6-6 and TRBJ1-6; D gene ambiguous. This CDR3 has 12 residues. Trimming cost V 8 bases and J 7 bases, with 9 bases left between them. Germline CDR1 and CDR2: MNHNY and SVGAGI (reference sequence). Here the CDR3 DNA reads TGTGCCAGCTTTTCGGGAAATTCACCCCTCCACTTT. Encoded protein: CASFSGNSPLHF.

The V gene is TRBV28, the J gene TRBJ2-7, with TRBD2 matching over 11 bases. Per germline, CDR1 MDHEN and CDR2 SYDVKM. The V gene end was trimmed by 4 bases and the J gene end by 7 bases; junction bases not matched to a gene: 12. The CDR3 contains 16 residues. The CDR3 nucleotides read TGTGCCAGCAGTTCCCTCTTAGCGGGAGGGCAGTGGGAGCAGTACTTC. This codes for CASSSLLAGGQWEQYF.

The chain has TRBV6-5 and TRBJ1-3; maybe TRBD1 (6 bases). The CDR3 sequence is 15 residues long. The germline V and J ends were trimmed by 2 bases and 4 bases, with 12 bases remaining between them. CDR1 is MNHEY and CDR2 is SVGAGI in the germline V gene. CDR3 bases: TGTGCCAGCAGTTACGGGGGCTTAACCGGAAACACCATATATTTT. Amino acids: CASSYGGLTGNTIYF.

The gene calls are TRBV5-1 and TRBJ1-1, with D hard to call. With 0 bases removed from V and 8 bases from J, the gap between germline ends came to 8 bases. The CDR3 runs 12 residues. From germline, CDR1 is SGHRS and CDR2 YFSETQ. The CDR3 is CASSLGQGEAFF. CDR3 bases: TGCGCCAGCAGCTTGGGACAAGGGGAAGCTTTCTTT.

The gene calls are TRBV6-6 and TRBJ2-2; TRBD2 is a possible D gene (5 bases). The germline V gene has CDR1 MNHNY and CDR2 SVGAGI (reference sequence). Between the trimmed V and J ends, which lost 6 bases and 0 bases, there was a span of 8 bases. This CDR3 comprises 14 residues. The CDR3 here is CASRDSANTGELFF. DNA of the CDR3: TGTGCCAGCAGAGATAGCGCGAACACCGGGGAGCTGTTTTTT.

This clone was seen more than once but under ten times. The chain has TRBV5-8 and TRBJ1-5; tentatively, D is TRBD1 (5 bases). V was clipped by 2 bases and J by 4 bases, with 7 bases between them. Germline CDR1 and CDR2: SGHTS and YDEGEE. This CDR3 contains 13 residues. The CDR3 protein is CASSFGANQPQHF. CDR3 nucleotide sequence: TGTGCCAGCAGCTTTGGGGCTAATCAGCCCCAGCATTTT.

The rearrangement links TRBV19 to TRBJ2-5; D is unresolved. This CDR3 spans 14 amino acids. The germline V gene has CDR1 LNHDA and CDR2 SQIVND (reference sequence). Trimming took 3 bases from V and 5 from J, leaving 13 bases between them. In nucleotides, the CDR3 is TGTGCCAGTAGTATGATACGGAGTCCTGAGACCCAGTACTTC. It is translated as CASSMIRSPETQYF.

This clone was recorded a few times. The chain has TRBV16 and TRBJ1-3; D gene ambiguous. V was cut by 4 bases and J by 4 bases, with 14 bases left in between. The CDR3 is made up of 15 amino acids. Germline lookup yields CDR1 KGHSY and CDR2 FQNENV. This CDR3 reads CASSPTETLGNTIYF. Written as DNA, the CDR3 is TGTGCCAGCAGCCCAACGGAGACTCTGGGAAACACCATATATTTT.

The chain couples TRBV28 to TRBJ2-7; maybe TRBD2 (5 bases). The V end was cut by 4 bases, the J end by 4 bases, with 11 bases between. The CDR3 length is 13 residues. Germline V gene sequence: CDR1 MDHEN, CDR2 SYDVKM. The DNA of the CDR3 is TGTGCCAGCAGTTCCACCGGGGAATACGAGCAGTACGTC. Protein sequence: CASSSTGEYEQYV.

V usage is TRBV5-1 and J usage is TRBJ2-1, with unresolved D. The V end lost 2 bases, the J end lost 0 bases, and 9 bases lay between the germline ends. Germline CDR1 reads SGHRS; CDR2 reads YFSETQ. This CDR3 comprises 15 residues. The CDR3 region has the DNA TGCGCCAGCAGCTTCGCTTCCCACTCCTACAATGAGCAGTTCTTC. Protein: CASSFASHSYNEQFF. Supplemented by reference TRBV5-1 and TRBJ2-1, the full variable domain reads KAGVTQTPRYLIKTRGQQVTLSCSPISGHRSVSWYQQTPGQGLQFLFEYFSETQRNKGNFPGRFSGRQFSNSRSEMNVSTLELGDSALYLCASSFASHSYNEQFFGPGTRLTVL.

This clone was recorded once. The V gene is TRBV6-1, the J gene TRBJ2-7; D remains ambiguous. The V end was cut by 0 bases, the J end by 3 bases, with 15 bases between. Germline loops: CDR1 MNHNS, CDR2 SASEGT. The CDR3 runs to 16 residues. The CDR3 nucleotides read TGTGCCAGCAGTGAAGCGCTTAGAGGTCCCCTCTACGAGCAGTACGTC. This sequence encodes CASSEALRGPLYEQYV.

This clone was found once. This chain links TRBV27 with TRBJ2-3; 13 nucleotides align to TRBD2. Germline V lookup: CDR1 MNHEY, CDR2 SMNVEV (reference sequence). V lost 3 bases and J lost 4; bases outside the gene matches: 13. This CDR3 region has 19 residues. The CDR3 protein is CASSFKGLAGSARADTQYF. CDR3 in DNA: TGTGCCAGCAGTTTTAAGGGACTAGCGGGATCGGCGAGGGCAGATACGCAGTATTTT.

J is TRBJ2-1 and V is TRBV6-5; 12 nucleotides line up with TRBD2. CDR1 and CDR2 (germline): MNHEY, SVGAGI. The length of the CDR3 is 16 residues. With 1 base clipped from V and 4 bases from J, the junction kept 2 bases outside the gene matches. The CDR3 loop reads CASSYLTSGGYNEQFF. The CDR3, as DNA: TGTGCCAGCAGTTACTTGACTAGCGGGGGATACAATGAGCAGTTCTTC.

This clone was observed many times. DNA for the CDR3: TGTGCCAGCAGCCCGGGACGGCTTCAAGAGACCCAGTACTTC. As protein: CASSPGRLQETQYF. This chain uses TRBV5-4 with TRBJ2-5, with D perhaps TRBD1 or TRBD2 (5 bases each). This CDR3 region has 14 residues. The germline V gene has CDR1 SGHNT and CDR2 YYREEE (reference sequence). The V gene lost 4 bases and the J gene lost 2 bases, with 12 bases spanning the gap.

This clone showed up many times. This CDR3 reads CSVGRGGQKMNTEAFF. In DNA, the CDR3 is TGCAGCGTTGGGCGGGGGGGCCAGAAGATGAACACTGAAGCTTTCTTT. The chain couples TRBV29-1 to TRBJ1-1, with D perhaps TRBD1 (6 bases). Trimming removed 4 bases from V and 0 bases from J, with 18 bases in between. The CDR3 loop spans 16 amino acids. CDR1 SQVTM and CDR2 ANQGSEA come from the germline V gene.

The genes are TRBV7-9 and TRBJ2-1; 7 nucleotides match TRBD2. V trimming: 6 bases; J trimming: 10 bases; junction bases outside the gene matches: 9. Germline V gives CDR1 SEHNR, CDR2 FQNEAQ (reference sequence). This CDR3 region has 13 residues. The CDR3 here is CASRGGLSREQFF. CDR3 in DNA: TGTGCCAGCAGGGGAGGGTTAAGTAGGGAGCAGTTCTTC. The full variable domain, in which reference TRBV7-9 and TRBJ2-1 provide the parts outside the CDR3, is DTGVSQNPRHKITKRGQNVTFRCDPISEHNRLYWYRQTLGQGPEFLTYFQNEAQLEKSRLLSDRFSAERPKGSFSTLEIQRTEQGDSAMYLCASRGGLSREQFFGPGTRLTVL.

This clone has ten or more counts. CDR3 sequence: CASSLGDGTYGYTF. The CDR3 coding sequence is TGTGCCAGCAGCTTAGGGGACGGCACTTATGGCTACACCTTC. The genes are TRBV7-9 and TRBJ1-2; D might be TRBD1 (5 bases). Per the germline V gene, CDR1 is SEHNR and CDR2 is FQNEAQ (reference sequence). The length of the CDR3 is 14 residues. V was cut by 1 base and J by 5 bases, with 11 bases left in between.

The chain carries TRBV5-6 and TRBJ2-5, with TRBD1 as a possible D gene (6 bases). The germline V gene has CDR1 SGHDT and CDR2 YYEEEE. Trimming left V 4 bases short and J 1 base short, with 11 bases between. The CDR3 is 14 amino acids. CDR3 in amino acids: CASSLPDSQETQYF. In DNA form, the CDR3 reads TGTGCCAGCAGCCTCCCGGACAGCCAAGAGACCCAGTACTTC.

J is TRBJ2-3 and V is TRBV7-2; D may be TRBD2 (7 bases). From germline, CDR1 is SGHTA and CDR2 FQGNSA. The V end was cut by 6 bases, the J end by 2 bases, with 15 bases between. CDR3 length: 15 residues. The CDR3 nucleotides are TGTGCCAGCAGTTTGGGGGGGGCCAACACAGATACGCAGTATTTT. This sequence encodes CASSLGGANTDTQYF.

This clone was detected once. The chain has TRBV29-1 and TRBJ2-7; 8 nucleotides align to TRBD1. The CDR3 extends over 14 amino acids. Trimming at V came to 6 bases and at J to 5 bases, leaving 12 bases not matched to a gene. From germline, CDR1 is SQVTM and CDR2 ANQGSEA. CDR3 sequence: CSVEDRERGNEQYF. CDR3 coding DNA: TGCAGCGTAGAGGACAGGGAGAGGGGCAACGAGCAGTACTTC.

With regard to this clone: Germline and junction disagree at one end, which may indicate a read error. The chain is built from TRBV6-5 and TRBJ1-1; TRBD1 matches at 8 bases. Germline CDR1 reads MNHEY; CDR2 reads SVGAGI. The CDR3 runs to 14 residues. CDR3 loop: CASSTGGPNIEAFF. DNA of the CDR3: TGTGCCAGCAGTACAGGGGGGCCCAACATTGAAGCTTTCTTT.

This clone was seen a single time. The chain recombines TRBV9 with TRBJ2-6, with TRBD2 as a possible D gene (5 bases). The V gene lost 0 bases and the J gene lost 4 bases, with 8 bases spanning the gap. This CDR3 is built from 15 residues. Germline V gene lookup returns CDR1 SGDLS and CDR2 YYNGEE. The CDR3 region has the DNA TGTGCCAGCAGCGTAGGGGGAGCCGGGGCCAACGTCCTGACTTTC. Amino acid sequence: CASSVGGAGANVLTF. The entire variable domain, with the rest obtained from reference TRBV9 and TRBJ2-6, is as follows: DSGVTQTPKHLITATGQRVTLRCSPRSGDLSVYWYQQSLDQGLQFLIQYYNGEERAKGNILERFSAQQFPDLHSELNLSSLELGDSALYFCASSVGGAGANVLTFGAGSRLTVL.

The chain combines TRBV6-1 with TRBJ1-5; D is undetermined. CDR3 size: 13 residues. Trimming cost V 6 bases and J 0 bases, with 6 bases left between them. CDR1 and CDR2 from the germline V gene are MNHNS and SASEGT. CDR3 protein: CASRQGSNQPQHF. The CDR3 DNA reads TGTGCCAGCAGACAAGGTAGCAATCAGCCCCAGCATTTT.